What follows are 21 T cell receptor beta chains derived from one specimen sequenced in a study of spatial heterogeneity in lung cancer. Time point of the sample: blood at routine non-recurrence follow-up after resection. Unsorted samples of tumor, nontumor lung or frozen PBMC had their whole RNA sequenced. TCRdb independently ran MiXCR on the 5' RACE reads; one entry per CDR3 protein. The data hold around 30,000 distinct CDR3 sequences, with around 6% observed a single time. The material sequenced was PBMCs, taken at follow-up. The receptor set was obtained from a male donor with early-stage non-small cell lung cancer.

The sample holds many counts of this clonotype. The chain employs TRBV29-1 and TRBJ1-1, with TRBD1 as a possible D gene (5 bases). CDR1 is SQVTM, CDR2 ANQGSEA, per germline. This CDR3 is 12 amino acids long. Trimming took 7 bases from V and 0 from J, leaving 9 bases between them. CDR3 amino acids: CSARGLNTEAFF. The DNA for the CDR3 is TGCAGCGCACGGGGGTTGAACACTGAAGCTTTCTTT.

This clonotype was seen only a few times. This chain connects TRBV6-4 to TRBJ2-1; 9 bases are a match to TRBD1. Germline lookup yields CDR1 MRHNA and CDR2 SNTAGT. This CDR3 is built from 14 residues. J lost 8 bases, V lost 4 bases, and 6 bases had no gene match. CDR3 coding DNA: TGTGCCAGCAGTGCACAGGGGGCCTTGTATGAGCAGTTCTTC. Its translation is CASSAQGALYEQFF.

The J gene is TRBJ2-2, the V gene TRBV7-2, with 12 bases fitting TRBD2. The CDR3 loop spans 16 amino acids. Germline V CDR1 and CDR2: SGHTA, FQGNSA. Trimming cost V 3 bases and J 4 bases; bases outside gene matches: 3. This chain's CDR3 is CASSLTSGGRTGELFF. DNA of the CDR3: TGTGCCAGCAGCTTGACTAGCGGGGGCCGCACCGGGGAGCTGTTTTTT.

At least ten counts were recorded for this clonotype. The CDR3 here is CASSPALGGTEAFF. CDR3 sequence (DNA): TGTGCCAGCAGCCCCGCCCTGGGGGGGACTGAAGCTTTCTTT. The chain links TRBV2 to TRBJ1-1; D possibly corresponds to TRBD1 (5 bases). The ends were cut back, 6 bases at V and 5 bases at J, with 16 bases in the middle. Germline V lookup: CDR1 SNHLY, CDR2 FYNNEI. The CDR3 is 14 amino acids.

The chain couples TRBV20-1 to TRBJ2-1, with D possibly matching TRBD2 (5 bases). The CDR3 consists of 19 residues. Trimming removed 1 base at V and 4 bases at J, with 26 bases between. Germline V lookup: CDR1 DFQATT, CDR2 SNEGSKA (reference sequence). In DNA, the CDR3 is TGCAGTGCTAGAGGACACGGAGCGGCGGTGAGGATAACGTACAATGAGCAGTTCTTC. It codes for CSARGHGAAVRITYNEQFF.

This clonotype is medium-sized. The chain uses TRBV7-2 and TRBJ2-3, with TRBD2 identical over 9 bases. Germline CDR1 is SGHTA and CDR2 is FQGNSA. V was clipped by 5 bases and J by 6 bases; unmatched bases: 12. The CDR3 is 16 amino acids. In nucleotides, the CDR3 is TGTGCCAGCAGCACTTATAGCGGGGGTCCCCCCGATACGCAGTATTTT. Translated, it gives CASSTYSGGPPDTQYF.

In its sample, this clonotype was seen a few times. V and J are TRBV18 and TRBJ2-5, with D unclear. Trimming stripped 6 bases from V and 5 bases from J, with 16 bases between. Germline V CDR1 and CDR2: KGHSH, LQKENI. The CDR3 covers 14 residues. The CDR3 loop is CASSLNTRRETQYF. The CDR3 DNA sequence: TGTGCCAGCTCCCTTAATACCCGTCGTGAGACCCAGTACTTC.

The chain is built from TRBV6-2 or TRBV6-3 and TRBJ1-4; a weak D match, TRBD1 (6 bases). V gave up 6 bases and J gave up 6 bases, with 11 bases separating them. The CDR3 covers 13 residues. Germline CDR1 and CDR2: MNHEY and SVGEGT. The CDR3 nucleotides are TGTGCCAGCAGCCCAGGGGACGATGAAAAACTGTTTTTT. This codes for CASSPGDDEKLFF.

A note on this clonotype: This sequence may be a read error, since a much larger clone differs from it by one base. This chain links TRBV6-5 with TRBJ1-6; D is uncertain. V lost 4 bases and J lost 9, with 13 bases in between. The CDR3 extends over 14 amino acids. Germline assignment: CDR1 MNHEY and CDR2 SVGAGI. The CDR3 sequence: CASSSPTDSSPLHF. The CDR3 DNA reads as TGTGCCAGCAGTTCACCGACGGATAGTTCACCCCTCCACTTT.

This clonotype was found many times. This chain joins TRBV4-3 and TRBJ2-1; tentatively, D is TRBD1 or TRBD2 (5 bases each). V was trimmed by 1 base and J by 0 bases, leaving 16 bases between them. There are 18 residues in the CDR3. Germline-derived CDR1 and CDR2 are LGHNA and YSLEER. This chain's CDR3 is CASSQGGPAEISYNEQFF. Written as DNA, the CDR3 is TGCGCCAGCAGCCAAGGGGGCCCAGCGGAGATCTCCTACAATGAGCAGTTCTTC.

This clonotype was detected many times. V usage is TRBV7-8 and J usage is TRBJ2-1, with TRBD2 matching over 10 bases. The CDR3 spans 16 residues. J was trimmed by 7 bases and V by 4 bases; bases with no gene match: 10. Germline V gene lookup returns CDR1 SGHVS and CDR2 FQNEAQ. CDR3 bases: TGTGCCAGCAGCTCACCGACTAGCGGGTACATGAATGAGCAGTTCTTC. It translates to CASSSPTSGYMNEQFF.

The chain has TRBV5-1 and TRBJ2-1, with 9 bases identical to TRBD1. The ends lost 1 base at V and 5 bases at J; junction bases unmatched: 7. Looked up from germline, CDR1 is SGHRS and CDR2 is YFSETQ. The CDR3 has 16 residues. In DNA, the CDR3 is TGCGCCAGCAGCTTGACCACCGGGACAGGGAACAATGAGCAGTTCTTC. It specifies CASSLTTGTGNNEQFF.

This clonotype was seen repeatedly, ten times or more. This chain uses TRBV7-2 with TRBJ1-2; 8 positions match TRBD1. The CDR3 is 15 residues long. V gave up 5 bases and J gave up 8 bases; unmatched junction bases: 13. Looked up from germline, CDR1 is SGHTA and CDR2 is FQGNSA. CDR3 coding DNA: TGTGCCAGCAGCCCCCGAAGACCCGGGACAGGCGGCTACACCTTC. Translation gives CASSPRRPGTGGYTF.

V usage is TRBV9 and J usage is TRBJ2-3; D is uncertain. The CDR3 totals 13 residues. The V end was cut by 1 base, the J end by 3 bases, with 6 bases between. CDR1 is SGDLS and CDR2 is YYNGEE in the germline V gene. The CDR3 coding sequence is TGTGCCAGCAGCGTACTAGATACAGATACGCAGTATTTT. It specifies CASSVLDTDTQYF.

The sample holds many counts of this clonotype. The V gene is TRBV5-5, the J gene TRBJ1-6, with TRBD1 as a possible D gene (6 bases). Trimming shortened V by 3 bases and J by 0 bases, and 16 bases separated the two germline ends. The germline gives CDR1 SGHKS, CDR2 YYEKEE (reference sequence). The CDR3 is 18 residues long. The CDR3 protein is CASSWSNREHSYNSPLHF. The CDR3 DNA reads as TGTGCCAGCAGCTGGAGCAACAGGGAACACTCCTATAATTCACCCCTCCACTTT.

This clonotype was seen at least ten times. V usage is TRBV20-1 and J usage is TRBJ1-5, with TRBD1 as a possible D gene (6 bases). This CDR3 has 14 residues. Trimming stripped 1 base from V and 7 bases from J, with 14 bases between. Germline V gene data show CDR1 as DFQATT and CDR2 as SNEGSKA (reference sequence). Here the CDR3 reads CSARAGQFAQPQHF. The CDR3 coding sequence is TGCAGTGCTAGAGCCGGACAGTTTGCCCAGCCCCAGCATTTT.

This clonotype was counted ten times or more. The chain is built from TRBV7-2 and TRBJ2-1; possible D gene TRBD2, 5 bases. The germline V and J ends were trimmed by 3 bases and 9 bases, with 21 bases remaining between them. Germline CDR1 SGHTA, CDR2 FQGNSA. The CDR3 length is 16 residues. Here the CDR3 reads CASSFGSGSGRGEQFF. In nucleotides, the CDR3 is TGTGCCAGCAGCTTTGGATCAGGTTCCGGCCGGGGTGAGCAGTTCTTC.

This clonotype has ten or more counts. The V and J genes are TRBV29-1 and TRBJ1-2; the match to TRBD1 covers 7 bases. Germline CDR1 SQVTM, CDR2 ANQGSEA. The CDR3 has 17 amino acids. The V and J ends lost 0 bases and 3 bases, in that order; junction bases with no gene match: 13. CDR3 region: CSVEDLAGGRDDYGYTF. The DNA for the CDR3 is TGCAGCGTTGAAGATCTGGCAGGGGGTCGGGATGACTATGGCTACACCTTC.

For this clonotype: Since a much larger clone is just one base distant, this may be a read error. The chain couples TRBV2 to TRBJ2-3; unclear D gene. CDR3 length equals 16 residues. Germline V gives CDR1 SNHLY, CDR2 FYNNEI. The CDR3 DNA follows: TGTGCCGGCAGTGACGGGCCCGGGCCTAGCACAGATACGCAGTATTTT. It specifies CAGSDGPGPSTDTQYF.

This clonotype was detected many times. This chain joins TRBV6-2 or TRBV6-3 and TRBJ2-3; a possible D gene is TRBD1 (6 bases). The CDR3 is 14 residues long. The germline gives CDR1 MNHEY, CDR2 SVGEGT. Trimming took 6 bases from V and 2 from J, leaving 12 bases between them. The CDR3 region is CASREDRNTDTQYF. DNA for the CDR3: TGTGCCAGCAGAGAGGACAGAAACACAGATACGCAGTATTTT.

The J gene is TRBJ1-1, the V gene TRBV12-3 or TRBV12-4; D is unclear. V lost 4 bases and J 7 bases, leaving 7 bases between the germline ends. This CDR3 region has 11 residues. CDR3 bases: TGTGCCAGCAGTTCCTACCTTGAAGCTTTCTTT. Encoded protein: CASSSYLEAFF.